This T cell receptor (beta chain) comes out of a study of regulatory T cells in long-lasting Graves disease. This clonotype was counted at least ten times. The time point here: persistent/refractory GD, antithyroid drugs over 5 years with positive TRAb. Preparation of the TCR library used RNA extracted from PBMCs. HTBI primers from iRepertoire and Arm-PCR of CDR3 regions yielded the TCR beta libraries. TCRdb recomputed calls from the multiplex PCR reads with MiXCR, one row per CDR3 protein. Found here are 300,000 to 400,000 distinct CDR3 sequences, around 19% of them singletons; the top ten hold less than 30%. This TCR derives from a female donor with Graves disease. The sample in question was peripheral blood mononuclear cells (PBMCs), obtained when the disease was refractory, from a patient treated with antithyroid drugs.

The CDR3 DNA follows: TGTGCCAGCAGTGGGTGGTCGGTTAGACAGGGAATTTTGAACTATGGCTACACCTTC. This translates into CASSGWSVRQGILNYGYTF. The V and J genes are TRBV12-3 or TRBV12-4 and TRBJ1-2; 7 nucleotides agree with TRBD1. This CDR3 is built from 19 residues. J lost 2 bases, V lost 5 bases, and 20 bases had no gene match.